Listed below are T cell receptor beta chains from one sample, sequenced in a study of T cells in Graves' hyperthyroidism and ophthalmopathy. Using its own MiXCR run on the multiplex PCR reads, TCRdb lists one record per CDR3 protein. Here the sample spans 600,000 to 900,000 distinct CDR3 sequences, roughly 15% being singletons. The specimen sequenced was blood. The receptors derive from a man younger than 30 with Graves' hyperthyroidism. The CDR3 runs from the conserved cysteine through the conserved F or W. Each record gives: D gene, J gene, V gene, clone size, CDR3 protein, CDR3 DNA. The D gene is left open where the match is weak. A clone size is listed for some rows: how often the clone was seen (once, few, many), or a class if it is expanded.

D: TRBD2; J: TRBJ2-5; V: TRBV7-2; size: few; CDR3: CASSVSGLATETQYF; DNA: TGTGCCAGCAGCGTCTCGGGACTAGCGACGGAGACCCAGTACTTC
D: NA; J: TRBJ1-5; V: TRBV19; size: NA; CDR3: CASSIVVAAGSQPQHF; DNA: TGTGCCAGTAGTATAGTGGTGGCGGCAGGGTCCCAGCCCCAGCATTTT
D: NA; J: TRBJ1-1; V: TRBV6-1; size: NA; CDR3: CASTKEGVGFAEAFF; DNA: TGTGCCAGCACCAAAGAGGGGGTAGGTTTCGCTGAAGCTTTCTTT
D: TRBD2; J: TRBJ2-1; V: TRBV7-3; size: many; CDR3: CASSRTSGTSGYNEQFF; DNA: TGTGCCAGCAGCCGGACTAGCGGGACTTCGGGTTACAATGAGCAGTTCTTC
D: TRBD2; J: TRBJ2-1; V: TRBV19; size: NA; CDR3: CASSPGRAVYNEQFF; DNA: TGTGCCAGTAGTCCCGGGAGGGCCGTCTACAATGAGCAGTTCTTC
D: TRBD2; J: TRBJ2-1; V: TRBV4-3; size: once; CDR3: CASSQKGTSGLYNEQFF; DNA: TGCGCCAGCAGCCAAAAGGGGACTAGCGGGCTCTACAATGAGCAGTTCTTC
D: NA; J: TRBJ1-2; V: TRBV7-2; size: many; CDR3: CASSLVVGYYGYTF; DNA: TGTGCCAGCAGCTTAGTAGTCGGGTACTATGGCTACACCTTC
D: NA; J: TRBJ1-2; V: TRBV2; size: many; CDR3: CASRWGRNYGYTF; DNA: TGTGCCAGCCGGTGGGGGCGTAACTATGGCTACACCTTC
D: NA; J: TRBJ2-5; V: TRBV3-1; size: many; CDR3: CASSRGLLETQYF; DNA: TGTGCCAGCAGCAGAGGACTCCTGGAGACCCAGTACTTC
D: NA; J: TRBJ2-7; V: TRBV18; size: many; CDR3: CASSPAVAPDEQYF; DNA: TGTGCCAGCTCACCGGCTGTCGCACCAGACGAGCAGTACTTC
D: NA; J: TRBJ2-7; V: TRBV5-7; size: NA; CDR3: CASSLDRGRSYEQYF; DNA: TGTGCCAGCAGCCTTGACCGCGGACGGTCCTACGAGCAGTACTTC
D: TRBD2; J: TRBJ2-5; V: TRBV6-1; size: NA; CDR3: CASGGLAGAETQYF; DNA: TGTGCCAGCGGGGGACTAGCGGGAGCGGAGACCCAGTACTTC
D: TRBD1; J: TRBJ2-7; V: TRBV20-1; size: NA; CDR3: CSAGGQSYEQYF; DNA: TGCAGTGCTGGGGGACAGTCCTACGAGCAGTACTTC
D: NA; J: TRBJ2-1; V: TRBV28; size: many; CDR3: CASRLGYREQFF; DNA: TGTGCCAGCAGACTCGGGTATAGGGAGCAGTTCTTC
D: NA; J: TRBJ2-3; V: TRBV27; size: few; CDR3: CASSHGLRVTDTQYF; DNA: TGTGCCAGCAGTCACGGACTAAGGGTCACAGATACGCAGTATTTT
D: TRBD2; J: TRBJ2-3; V: TRBV29-1; size: NA; CDR3: CSVASLAGSTDTQYF; DNA: TGCAGCGTCGCCTCACTAGCGGGAAGCACAGATACGCAGTATTTT
D: NA; J: TRBJ2-7; V: TRBV5-6; size: many; CDR3: CASSLGQGRSYEQYF; DNA: TGTGCCAGCAGCTTGGGGCAGGGAAGATCCTACGAGCAGTACTTC
D: TRBD2; J: TRBJ2-1; V: TRBV9; size: few; CDR3: CASSVVGLASNEQFF; DNA: TGTGCCAGCAGCGTAGTAGGACTAGCCTCAAATGAGCAGTTCTTC
D: TRBD1; J: TRBJ1-1; V: TRBV20-1; size: few; CDR3: CSATRDRGGTEAFF; DNA: TGCAGTGCCACCCGAGACAGGGGGGGCACTGAAGCTTTCTTT
D: NA; J: TRBJ2-6; V: TRBV28; size: NA; CDR3: CASQVLSGANVLTF; DNA: TGTGCCAGCCAGGTCCTCTCTGGGGCCAACGTCCTGACTTTC
D: NA; J: TRBJ2-1; V: TRBV5-5; size: NA; CDR3: CASSLVRDPYNEQFF; DNA: TGTGCCAGCAGCTTGGTCAGGGACCCCTACAATGAGCAGTTCTTC
D: TRBD2; J: TRBJ2-7; V: TRBV10-3; size: NA; CDR3: CAIKGAGADEQYF; DNA: TGTGCCATCAAAGGAGCGGGAGCCGACGAGCAGTACTTC
D: NA; J: TRBJ2-1; V: TRBV20-1; size: few; CDR3: CSAEGSAYNEQFF; DNA: TGCAGTGCTGAGGGGTCAGCCTACAATGAGCAGTTCTTC
D: NA; J: TRBJ2-1; V: TRBV4-1; size: few; CDR3: CASSLGQSRIYNEQFF; DNA: TGCGCCAGCAGCCTCGGACAGTCTCGTATATACAATGAGCAGTTCTTC
D: TRBD1; J: TRBJ1-6; V: TRBV7-2; size: NA; CDR3: CASSRDRQNSPLHF; DNA: TGTGCCAGCAGCCGGGACAGACAGAATTCACCCCTCCACTTT
D: NA; J: TRBJ2-7; V: TRBV2; size: many; CDR3: CASGAYEQYF; DNA: TGTGCCAGCGGTGCGTACGAGCAGTACTTC
D: NA; J: TRBJ1-6; V: TRBV20-1; size: many; CDR3: CSASSANNSPLHF; DNA: TGCAGTGCTAGTTCAGCGAATAATTCACCCCTCCACTTT
D: NA; J: TRBJ2-5; V: TRBV7-3; size: NA; CDR3: CASSLTAGSAQYF; DNA: TGTGCCAGCAGCTTAACGGCTGGGTCAGCCCAGTACTTC
D: TRBD2; J: TRBJ2-5; V: TRBV2; size: NA; CDR3: CASSESSGRALTQYF; DNA: TGTGCCAGCAGTGAGTCTAGCGGGAGGGCCCTGACCCAGTACTTC
D: TRBD1; J: TRBJ2-7; V: TRBV27; size: NA; CDR3: CASSARGTGSSYEQYF; DNA: TGTGCCAGCAGTGCAAGGGGGACAGGATCCTCCTACGAGCAGTACTTC
D: NA; J: TRBJ2-3; V: TRBV10-3; size: few; CDR3: CAISGIDSLGTDTQYF; DNA: TGTGCCATCAGTGGGATCGACAGTCTAGGTACAGATACGCAGTATTTT
D: TRBD2; J: TRBJ2-7; V: TRBV28; size: few; CDR3: CASSSRLRLAGLYEQYF; DNA: TGTGCCAGCAGCTCCCGACTCCGACTAGCGGGACTATACGAGCAGTACTTC
D: NA; J: TRBJ1-5; V: TRBV28; size: NA; CDR3: CASSLGTGYSNRPQHF; DNA: TGTGCCAGCAGTCTAGGGACCGGATATAGCAATCGGCCCCAGCATTTT
D: TRBD1; J: TRBJ1-1; V: TRBV7-3; size: few; CDR3: CASSWGQGSTEAFF; DNA: TGTGCCAGCAGCTGGGGACAGGGAAGCACTGAAGCTTTCTTT
D: NA; J: TRBJ2-3; V: TRBV9; size: NA; CDR3: CASSPVVELAYSTDTQYF; DNA: TGCGCCAGCAGCCCAGTGGTGGAGCTAGCGTATAGCACAGATACGCAGTATTTT
D: NA; J: TRBJ2-3; V: TRBV30; size: many; CDR3: CAWSVGAGVTDTQYF; DNA: TGTGCCTGGAGTGTAGGGGCCGGGGTCACAGATACGCAGTATTTT
D: TRBD2; J: TRBJ2-5; V: TRBV2; size: many; CDR3: CASSESLAGRGQETQYF; DNA: TGTGCCAGCAGTGAGAGTCTAGCGGGACGAGGACAAGAGACCCAGTACTTC
D: TRBD1; J: TRBJ2-7; V: TRBV28; size: many; CDR3: CASSLWALGQAYEQYF; DNA: TGTGCCAGCAGTTTATGGGCCCTAGGACAGGCCTACGAGCAGTACTTC
D: TRBD1; J: TRBJ2-1; V: TRBV7-3; size: NA; CDR3: CAGSLGQGVHNEQFF; DNA: TGTGCCGGCAGCTTAGGGCAGGGGGTCCACAATGAGCAGTTCTTC
D: TRBD2; J: TRBJ2-1; V: TRBV24-1; size: NA; CDR3: CATSDLGGTSGSYNEQFF; DNA: TGTGCCACCAGTGATTTGGGTGGGACTAGCGGGTCTTACAATGAGCAGTTCTTC
D: NA; J: TRBJ1-2; V: TRBV4-1; size: few; CDR3: CASSPPLDGANYGYTF; DNA: TGCGCCAGCAGCCCGCCCTTGGACGGAGCTAACTATGGCTACACCTTC
D: TRBD2; J: TRBJ2-2; V: TRBV12-3/TRBV12-4; size: few; CDR3: CASSSGTSGSWAGELFF; DNA: TGTGCCAGCAGTTCCGGGACTAGCGGGAGTTGGGCCGGGGAGCTGTTTTTT
D: TRBD1; J: TRBJ2-5; V: TRBV5-1; size: once; CDR3: CASSRDSETQYF; DNA: TGCGCCAGCAGTAGGGACAGTGAGACCCAGTACTTC
D: TRBD1; J: TRBJ1-1; V: TRBV9; size: few; CDR3: CASSVTGQGAGTEAFF; DNA: TGTGCCAGCAGCGTCACTGGACAGGGGGCTGGTACTGAAGCTTTCTTT
D: NA; J: TRBJ2-2; V: TRBV12-3/TRBV12-4; size: NA; CDR3: CASPEGTGELFF; DNA: TGTGCCAGCCCAGAAGGCACCGGGGAGCTGTTTTTT
D: TRBD1; J: TRBJ1-1; V: TRBV2; size: many; CDR3: CASLKTGGFTEAFF; DNA: TGTGCCAGCCTTAAGACAGGGGGCTTCACTGAAGCTTTCTTT
D: TRBD2; J: TRBJ2-1; V: TRBV20-1; size: many; CDR3: CSAPRPGTSSNEQFF; DNA: TGCAGTGCTCCCCGACCGGGGACTAGCAGCAATGAGCAGTTCTTC
D: NA; J: TRBJ1-1; V: TRBV7-2; size: many; CDR3: CASSLEGGGSTEAFF; DNA: TGTGCCAGCAGCTTAGAAGGGGGAGGGTCCACTGAAGCTTTCTTT
D: NA; J: TRBJ2-7; V: TRBV7-9; size: few; CDR3: CASSSEEVGHRTYEQYF; DNA: TGTGCCAGCAGCTCCGAAGAAGTGGGACACCGAACTTACGAGCAGTACTTC
D: NA; J: TRBJ2-7; V: TRBV19; size: NA; CDR3: CASSQEMGYEQYF; DNA: TGTGCCAGTAGTCAAGAGATGGGCTACGAGCAGTACTTC
D: NA; J: TRBJ1-4; V: TRBV3-1; size: many; CDR3: CASSLNPASNEKLFF; DNA: TGTGCCAGCAGCTTAAACCCTGCCAGTAATGAAAAACTGTTTTTT
D: NA; J: TRBJ1-5; V: TRBV2; size: NA; CDR3: CASSEAQDVFRAPQHF; DNA: TGTGCCAGCAGTGAAGCCCAGGACGTCTTCCGTGCGCCCCAGCATTTT
D: NA; J: TRBJ1-3; V: TRBV2; size: NA; CDR3: CASSWGDGNTIYF; DNA: TGTGCCAGCAGTTGGGGGGATGGAAACACCATATATTTT
D: NA; J: TRBJ2-3; V: TRBV20-1; size: many; CDR3: CSARPPTDTQYF; DNA: TGCAGTGCTAGACCCCCCACAGATACGCAGTATTTT
D: NA; J: TRBJ2-7; V: TRBV9; size: NA; CDR3: CASSVKIDSYEQYF; DNA: TGTGCCAGCAGCGTAAAGATAGACAGCTACGAGCAGTACTTC
D: NA; J: TRBJ1-1; V: TRBV9; size: few; CDR3: CASSVAEGGTEAFF; DNA: TGTGCCAGCAGCGTAGCGGAGGGTGGCACTGAAGCTTTCTTT
D: NA; J: TRBJ2-7; V: TRBV18; size: many; CDR3: CASSPGLRYEQYF; DNA: TGTGCCAGCTCACCGGGCCTGCGCTACGAGCAGTACTTC
D: TRBD1; J: TRBJ2-7; V: TRBV4-1; size: NA; CDR3: CASSQKQGNEQYF; DNA: TGCGCCAGCAGCCAAAAACAGGGGAACGAGCAGTACTTC
D: TRBD1; J: TRBJ2-7; V: TRBV5-1; size: NA; CDR3: CATRLETGDYEQYF; DNA: TGCGCCACCAGGCTGGAGACAGGGGACTACGAGCAGTACTTC
D: TRBD1; J: TRBJ1-1; V: TRBV20-1; size: NA; CDR3: CSASDPTGFNTEAFF; DNA: TGCAGTGCTTCCGACCCGACAGGGTTTAACACTGAAGCTTTCTTT